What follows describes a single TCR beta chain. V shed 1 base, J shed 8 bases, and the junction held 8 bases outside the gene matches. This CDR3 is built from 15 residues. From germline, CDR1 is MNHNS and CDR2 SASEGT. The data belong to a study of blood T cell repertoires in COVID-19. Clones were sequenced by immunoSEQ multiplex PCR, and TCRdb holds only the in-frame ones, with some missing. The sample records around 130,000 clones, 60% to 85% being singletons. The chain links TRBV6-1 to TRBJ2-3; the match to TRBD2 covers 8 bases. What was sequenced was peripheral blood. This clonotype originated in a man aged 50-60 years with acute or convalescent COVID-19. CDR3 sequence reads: CASSEVRGGSATQYF. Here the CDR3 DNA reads TGTGCCAGCAGTGAAGTTCGGGGGGGGAGTGCTACGCAGTATTTT.